Listed below are T cell receptor beta chains from one sample, sequenced in a study of control samples from healthy donors and cancer patients. Only in-frame clones appear in the TCRdb table, and some are missing; sequencing was by immunoSEQ multiplex PCR. This sample has 95,000 to 150,000 clones, with around 87% found just once. Material for sequencing was blood. These TCRs come from a man aged 55 to 70 in good health. The CDR3 runs from the conserved cysteine through the conserved F or W.

V: TRBV7-9
CDR3: CASSLEAGLNYGYTF

V: TRBV27
CDR3: CASRGSSNTGELFF

V: TRBV7-2
CDR3: CASSLAQTSGNTIYF

V: TRBV24-1
CDR3: CATSDNTGDAGELFF

V: TRBV28
CDR3: CASRQTGTGVFLTNEKLFF

V: TRBV6-1
CDR3: CASSEVAGLNTEAFF

V: TRBV18
CDR3: CASSQRGGDTEAFF

V: TRBV5-1
CDR3: CASSLRQGGETQYF

V: TRBV6-5
CDR3: CASSQGTNMNTEAFF

V: TRBV28
CDR3: CASSSPGQGREKLFF

V: TRBV30
CDR3: CAWSHGGVTEAFF

V: TRBV28
CDR3: CASSRYEGGLGNQPQHF

V: TRBV18
CDR3: CASSPGTQNHEQFF

V: TRBV14
CDR3: CASSQMTGLDTEAFF

V: TRBV28
CDR3: CASRLTTELYGYTF

V: TRBV11-2
CDR3: CASSLDRGNGYTF

V: TRBV7-9
CDR3: CASSLERTVQETQYF

V: TRBV3-1/TRBV3-2
CDR3: CASSPGGRETQYF

V: TRBV11-2
CDR3: CASSLDPTGAPAEAFF

V: TRBV5-1
CDR3: CASSPVAGNYNEQFF

V: TRBV18
CDR3: CASGTGQGDLTQYF

V: TRBV19
CDR3: CASSTRAHQPQHF

V: TRBV28
CDR3: CASTSVGGDGGRGRRGEKLFF

V: TRBV6-5
CDR3: CASSYEAQGSVFF

V: TRBV27
CDR3: CASSFQGTSAFNEQFF

V: TRBV30
CDR3: CAWARRGIDTQYF

V: TRBV7-9
CDR3: CASSLDTTGNTIYF

V: TRBV6-5
CDR3: CAINSPTGELFF

V: TRBV19
CDR3: CASTAGQITDTQYF

V: TRBV3-1/TRBV3-2
CDR3: CASSQQGTVSGNTIYF

V: TRBV28
CDR3: CASSLGSSGNTIYF

V: TRBV6-2/TRBV6-3
CDR3: CASSSSLNPGPHSPLHF

V: TRBV6-5
CDR3: CASSYTSGSTDTQYF

V: TRBV11-2
CDR3: CASSWSRNQPQHF

V: TRBV27
CDR3: CASSELRGRNSPLHF

V: TRBV18
CDR3: CASTHPSSPTGGYTF

V: TRBV2
CDR3: CASMGDSSYNSPLHF

V: TRBV6-2/TRBV6-3
CDR3: CASSYEGSNTDTQYF

V: TRBV5-8
CDR3: CASSLETGSSGANVLTF

V: TRBV7-2
CDR3: CASSERGTTSPLHF

V: TRBV10-1
CDR3: CASSESAGNEKLFF

V: TRBV6-5
CDR3: CASSYRRGDHNEQFF

V: TRBV11-2
CDR3: CASSLEVYARAGYTF

V: TRBV28
CDR3: CASSLSPGGTIYF

V: TRBV3-1/TRBV3-2
CDR3: CASSQEGSGGMDEQFF

V: TRBV6-1
CDR3: CASSEFRVSALHF

V: TRBV5-5
CDR3: CASSLGGNYGYTF

V: TRBV6-6
CDR3: CASSPGTGGRAFF

V: TRBV10-1
CDR3: CASSESSRGDGYTF

V: TRBV2
CDR3: CASSEGLVLSYEQYF

V: TRBV11-3
CDR3: CASSLEGFAGFSYNSPLHF

V: TRBV29-1
CDR3: CSVDRGDLQETQYF

V: TRBV7-8
CDR3: CASSLGGGGTGELFF

V: TRBV7-3
CDR3: CASSSLDRKENTIYF

V: TRBV28
CDR3: CASRPDRGRDEKLFF

V: TRBV7-2
CDR3: CASSLTGINEQFF

V: TRBV9
CDR3: CASSVATGFANTIYF

V: TRBV30
CDR3: CAWTLQVGETQYF